One and the same sample provided the 9 T cell receptor beta chains below, sequenced in a study of T and B cells in COVID-19 patients. Multiplex PCR with BIOMED2 TRB-A/B primer pools amplified TRB rearrangements. In TCRdb, the multiplex PCR reads were re-called with MiXCR into one record per CDR3 protein. This table holds more than 15,000 distinct CDR3 sequences, under 30% found once. TRB was amplified from about 250-500 ng of blood genomic DNA. The specimen was blood. These TCRs come from a human donor who had recovered from COVID-19.

The table lists this clonotype with many counts. The V and J genes are TRBV10-3 and TRBJ2-2; 10 positions match TRBD1. The CDR3 has 15 amino acids. Germline-derived CDR1 and CDR2 are ENHRY and SYGVKD. J gave up 7 bases and V 6 bases, and 8 bases lay outside the gene matches. The CDR3 DNA is TGTGCCATCAGCAAAGAGACAGGGGGCTTCGGGGAGCTGTTTTTT. Its translation: CAISKETGGFGELFF.

This clonotype appeared a few times. V usage is TRBV6-2 or TRBV6-3 and J usage is TRBJ1-5; a weak D match, TRBD1 (5 bases). The CDR3 is 16 residues long. V shed 7 bases and J shed 9 bases, with 25 bases lying between them. Germline V gene lookup returns CDR1 MNHEY and CDR2 SVGEGT. CDR3 in DNA: TGTGCCAGCACCAAGAGTGGGGGTAGTAGAGAGCGGCCCCAGCATTTT. Translation: CASTKSGGSRERPQHF.

About this clonotype itself: A single base separates this from a much larger clone, so it may be a read error. The CDR3 sequence is CASSIGSSGGAQSTDTQYF. CDR3 nucleotide sequence: TGTGCCAGTAGTATAGGGTCCAGCGGGGGGGCCCAAAGCACAGATACGCAGTATTTT. V is TRBV19 and J is TRBJ2-3; TRBD2 agrees at 10 bases. CDR3 size: 19 residues. V shed 1 base and J 0 bases; nucleotides not matched to a gene: 10. Germline V gene lookup returns CDR1 LNHDA and CDR2 SQIVND (reference sequence).

This clonotype is medium-sized in the sample. The chain joins TRBV19 to TRBJ2-1, with 9 bases fitting TRBD2. This CDR3 region has 15 residues. The germline V gene has CDR1 LNHDA and CDR2 SQIVND (reference sequence). V lost 5 bases, J lost 2 bases, and 4 bases stayed unmatched. CDR3 loop: CASSPSSGTYNEQFF. The CDR3 DNA follows: TGTGCCAGTAGTCCGTCTAGCGGGACCTACAATGAGCAGTTCTTC.

In this sample, this clonotype is medium-sized. The J gene is TRBJ2-2, the V gene TRBV19; no firm D call. The V gene lost 3 bases and the J gene lost 4 bases, with 6 bases spanning the gap. CDR3 length: 13 amino acids. Germline lookup yields CDR1 LNHDA and CDR2 SQIVND (reference sequence). Here the CDR3 DNA reads TGTGCCAGTAGTATCCTGCCCACCGGGGAGCTGTTTTTT. Translating it yields CASSILPTGELFF.

This clonotype is medium-sized. V gene TRBV19 combines with J gene TRBJ1-4, with 8 bases fitting TRBD1. The length of the CDR3 is 14 residues. CDR1 and CDR2 (germline): LNHDA, SQIVND (reference sequence). The ends lost 9 bases at V and 7 bases at J; junction bases unmatched: 10. The CDR3 DNA is TGTGCCAGCCGTCATCAGGGGGCAAGTGAAAAACTGTTTTTT. Translating it yields CASRHQGASEKLFF.

The chain combines TRBV5-1 with TRBJ2-5; D gene ambiguous. Germline values: CDR1 SGHRS, CDR2 YFSETQ. The CDR3 consists of 12 residues. Trimming removed 1 base at V and 5 bases at J, with 6 bases between. CDR3 amino acids: CASSLMDETQYF. CDR3 DNA: TGCGCCAGCAGCTTGATGGACGAGACCCAGTACTTC.

This clonotype is labeled as medium-sized (0.01 to 0.1%). The chain has TRBV27 and TRBJ1-4, with D possibly matching TRBD1 (6 bases). This CDR3 region has 13 residues. The ends were cut back, 6 bases at V and 6 bases at J, with 11 bases in the middle. Germline assignment: CDR1 MNHEY and CDR2 SMNVEV (reference sequence). The CDR3: CASRGRGDEKLFF. The CDR3 nucleotides are TGTGCCAGCAGGGGAAGGGGGGATGAAAAACTGTTTTTT.

J is TRBJ2-2 and V is TRBV12-5, with unresolved D. CDR1 and CDR2 from the germline V gene are LGHNT and FRNRAP. The CDR3 extends over 14 amino acids. V shed 1 base and J shed 7 bases, with 10 bases lying between them. CDR3 bases: TGTGCTAGTGGTTTGGCCCTCCCATTCGGGGAGCTGTTTTTT. It is translated as CASGLALPFGELFF.